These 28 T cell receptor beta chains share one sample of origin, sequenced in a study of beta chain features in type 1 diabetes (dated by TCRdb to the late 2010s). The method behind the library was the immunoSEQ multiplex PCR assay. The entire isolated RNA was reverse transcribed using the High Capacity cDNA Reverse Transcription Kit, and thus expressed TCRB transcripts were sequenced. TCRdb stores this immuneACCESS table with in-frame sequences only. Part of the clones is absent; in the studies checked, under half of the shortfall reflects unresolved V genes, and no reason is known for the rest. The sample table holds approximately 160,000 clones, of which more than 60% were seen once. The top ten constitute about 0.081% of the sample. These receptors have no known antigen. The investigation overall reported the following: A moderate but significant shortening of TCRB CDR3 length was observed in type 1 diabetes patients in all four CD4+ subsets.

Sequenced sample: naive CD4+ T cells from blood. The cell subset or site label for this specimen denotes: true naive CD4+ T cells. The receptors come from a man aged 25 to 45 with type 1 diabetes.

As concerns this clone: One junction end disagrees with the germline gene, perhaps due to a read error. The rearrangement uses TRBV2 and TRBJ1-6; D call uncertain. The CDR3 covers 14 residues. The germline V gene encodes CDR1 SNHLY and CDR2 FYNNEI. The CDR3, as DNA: TGTGCCCGCAGTGATGGCCAGGCCCCAACACCCCTCCACTTT. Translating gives CARSDGQAPTPLHF.

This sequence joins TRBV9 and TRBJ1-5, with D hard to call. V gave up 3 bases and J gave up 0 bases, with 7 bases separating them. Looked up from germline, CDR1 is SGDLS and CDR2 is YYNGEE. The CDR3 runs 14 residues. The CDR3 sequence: CASSGVNSNQPQHF. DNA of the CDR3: TGTGCCAGCAGCGGCGTTAATAGCAATCAGCCCCAGCATTTT.

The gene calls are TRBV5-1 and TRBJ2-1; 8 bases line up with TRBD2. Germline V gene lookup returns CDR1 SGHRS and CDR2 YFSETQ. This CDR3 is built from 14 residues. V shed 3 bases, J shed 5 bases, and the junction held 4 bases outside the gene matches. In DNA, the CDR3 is TGCGCCAGCAGCTCGGGGACTAGGGACAATGAGCAGTTCTTC. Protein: CASSSGTRDNEQFF.

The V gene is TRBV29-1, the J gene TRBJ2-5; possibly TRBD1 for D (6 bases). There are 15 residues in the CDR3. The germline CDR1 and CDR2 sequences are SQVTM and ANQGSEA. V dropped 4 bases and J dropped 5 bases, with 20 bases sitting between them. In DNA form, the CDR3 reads TGCAGCGTTGTACCAGGGGCGATGGCATTGGAGACCCAGTACTTC. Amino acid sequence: CSVVPGAMALETQYF.

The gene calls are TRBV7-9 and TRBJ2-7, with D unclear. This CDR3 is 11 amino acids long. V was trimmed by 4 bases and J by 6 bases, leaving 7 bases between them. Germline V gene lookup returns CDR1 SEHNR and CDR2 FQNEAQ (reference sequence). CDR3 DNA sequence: TGTGCCAGCAGCTACAACACCGAGCAGTACTTC. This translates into CASSYNTEQYF.

CDR3 bases: TGCGCCAGCAGCTTGACGGCAGGGATGGGCGAGCAGTACTTC. Residues: CASSLTAGMGEQYF. V and J are TRBV5-1 and TRBJ2-7; maybe TRBD1 (5 bases). This CDR3 comprises 14 residues. Germline V lookup: CDR1 SGHRS, CDR2 YFSETQ. Trimming took off 1 base at V and 6 bases at J, with 14 bases between the two ends.

Written as DNA, the CDR3 is TGTGCCAGTAGTCTCGACAGGGCAGATACGCAGTATTTT. This sequence encodes CASSLDRADTQYF. The rearrangement links TRBV19 to TRBJ2-3, with 7 bases fitting TRBD1. Germline V CDR1 and CDR2: LNHDA, SQIVND (reference sequence). Trimming at V came to 5 bases and at J to 4 bases, leaving 3 bases not matched to a gene. CDR3 length: 13 residues.

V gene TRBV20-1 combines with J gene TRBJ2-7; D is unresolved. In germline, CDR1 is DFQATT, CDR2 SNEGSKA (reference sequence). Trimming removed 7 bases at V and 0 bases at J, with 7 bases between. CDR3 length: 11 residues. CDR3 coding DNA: TGCAGTGGTGGGGACTCCTACGAGCAGTACTTC. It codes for CSGGDSYEQYF.

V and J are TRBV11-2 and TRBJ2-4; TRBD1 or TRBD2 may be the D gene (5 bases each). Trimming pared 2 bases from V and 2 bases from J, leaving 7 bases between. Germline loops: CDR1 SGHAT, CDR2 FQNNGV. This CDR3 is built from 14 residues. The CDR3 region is CASSLWGPKNIQYF. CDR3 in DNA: TGTGCCAGCAGCTTATGGGGACCCAAAAACATTCAGTACTTC.

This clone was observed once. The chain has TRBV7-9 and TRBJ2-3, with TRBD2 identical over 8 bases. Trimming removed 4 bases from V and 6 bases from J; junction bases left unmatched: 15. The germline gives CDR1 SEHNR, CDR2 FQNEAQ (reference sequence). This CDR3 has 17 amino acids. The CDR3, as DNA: TGTGCCAGCAGCTCCGTCCCCTTAGCGGGGTTGGAGGATACGCAGTATTTT. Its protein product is CASSSVPLAGLEDTQYF.

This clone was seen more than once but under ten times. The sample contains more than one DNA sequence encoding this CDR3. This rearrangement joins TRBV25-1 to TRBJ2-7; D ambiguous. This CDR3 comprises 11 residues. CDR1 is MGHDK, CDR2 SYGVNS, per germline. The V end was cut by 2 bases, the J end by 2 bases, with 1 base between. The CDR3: CASSEAYEQYF. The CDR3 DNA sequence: TGTGCCAGCAGTGAAGCCTACGAGCAGTACTTC.

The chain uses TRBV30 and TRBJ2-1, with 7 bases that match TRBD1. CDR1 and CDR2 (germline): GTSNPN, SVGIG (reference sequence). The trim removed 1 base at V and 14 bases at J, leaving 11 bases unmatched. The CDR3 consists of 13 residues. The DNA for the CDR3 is TGTGCCTGGAGTGCTTCCAAGACAGGGAATAAGTTCTTC. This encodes CAWSASKTGNKFF.

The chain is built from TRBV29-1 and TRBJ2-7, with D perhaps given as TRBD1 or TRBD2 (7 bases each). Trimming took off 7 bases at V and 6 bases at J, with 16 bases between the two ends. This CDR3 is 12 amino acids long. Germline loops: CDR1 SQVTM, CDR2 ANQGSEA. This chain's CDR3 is CSGADREGEQYF. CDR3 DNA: TGCAGCGGCGCCGACAGGGAGGGCGAGCAGTACTTC.

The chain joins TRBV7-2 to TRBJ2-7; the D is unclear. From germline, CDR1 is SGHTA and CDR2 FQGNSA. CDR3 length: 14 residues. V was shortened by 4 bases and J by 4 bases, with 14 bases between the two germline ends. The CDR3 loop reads CASSSQPWSYEQYF. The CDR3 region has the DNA TGTGCCAGCAGCTCCCAGCCCTGGTCGTACGAGCAGTACTTC.

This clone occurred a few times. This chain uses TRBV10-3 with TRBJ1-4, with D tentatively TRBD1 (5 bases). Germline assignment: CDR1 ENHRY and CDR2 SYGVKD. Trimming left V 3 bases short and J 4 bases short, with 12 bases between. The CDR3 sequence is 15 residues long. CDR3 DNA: TGTGCCATCAGTGACCCGGGGGTTCGTAATGAAAAACTGTTTTTT. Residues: CAISDPGVRNEKLFF.

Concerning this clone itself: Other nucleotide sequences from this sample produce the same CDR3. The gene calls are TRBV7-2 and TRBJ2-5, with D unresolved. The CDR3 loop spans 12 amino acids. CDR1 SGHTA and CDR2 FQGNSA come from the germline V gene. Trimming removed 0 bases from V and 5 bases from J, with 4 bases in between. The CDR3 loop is CASSLALETQYF. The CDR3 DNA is TGTGCCAGCAGCTTAGCGCTGGAGACCCAGTACTTC.

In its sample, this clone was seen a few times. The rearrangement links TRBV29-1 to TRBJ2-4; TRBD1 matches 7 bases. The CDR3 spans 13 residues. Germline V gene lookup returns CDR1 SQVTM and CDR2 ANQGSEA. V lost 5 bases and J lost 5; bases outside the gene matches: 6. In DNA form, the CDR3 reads TGCAGCGTTACAGACAGGGCCCAAAACATTCAGTACTTC. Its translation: CSVTDRAQNIQYF. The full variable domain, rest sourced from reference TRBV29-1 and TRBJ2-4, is SAVISQKPSRDICQRGTSLTIQCQVDSQVTMMFWYRQQPGQSLTLIATANQGSEATYESGFVIDKFPISRPNLTFSTLTVSNMSPEDSSIYLCSVTDRAQNIQYFGAGTRLSVL.

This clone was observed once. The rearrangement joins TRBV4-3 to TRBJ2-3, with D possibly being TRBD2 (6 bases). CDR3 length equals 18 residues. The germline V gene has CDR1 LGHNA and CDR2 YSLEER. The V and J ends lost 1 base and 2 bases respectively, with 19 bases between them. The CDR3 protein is CASSQGWVGRDFTDTQYF. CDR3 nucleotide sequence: TGCGCCAGCAGCCAAGGTTGGGTGGGCCGGGACTTCACAGATACGCAGTATTTT.

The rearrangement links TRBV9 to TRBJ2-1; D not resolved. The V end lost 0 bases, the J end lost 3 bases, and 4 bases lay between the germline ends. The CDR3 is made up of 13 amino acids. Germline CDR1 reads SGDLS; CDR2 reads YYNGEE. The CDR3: CASSVASYNEQFF. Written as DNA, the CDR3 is TGTGCCAGCAGCGTAGCAAGCTACAATGAGCAGTTCTTC.

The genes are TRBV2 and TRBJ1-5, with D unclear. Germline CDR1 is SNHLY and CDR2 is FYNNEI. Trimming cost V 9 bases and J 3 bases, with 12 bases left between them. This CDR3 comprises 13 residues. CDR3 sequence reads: CASSSEFNQPQHF. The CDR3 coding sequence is TGTGCCAGTTCGTCGGAATTCAATCAGCCCCAGCATTTT.

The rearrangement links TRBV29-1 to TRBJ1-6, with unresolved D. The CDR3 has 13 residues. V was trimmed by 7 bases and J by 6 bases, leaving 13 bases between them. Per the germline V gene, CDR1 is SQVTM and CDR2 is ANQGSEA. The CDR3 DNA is TGCAGCGCCTCAGCGACCCTTAATTCACCCCTCCACTTT. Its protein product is CSASATLNSPLHF.

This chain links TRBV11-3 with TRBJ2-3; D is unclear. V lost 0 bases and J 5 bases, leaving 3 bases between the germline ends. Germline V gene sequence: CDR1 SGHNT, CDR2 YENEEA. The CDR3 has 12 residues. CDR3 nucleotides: TGTGCCAGCAGCTTAGACAGAGATACGCAGTATTTT. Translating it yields CASSLDRDTQYF.

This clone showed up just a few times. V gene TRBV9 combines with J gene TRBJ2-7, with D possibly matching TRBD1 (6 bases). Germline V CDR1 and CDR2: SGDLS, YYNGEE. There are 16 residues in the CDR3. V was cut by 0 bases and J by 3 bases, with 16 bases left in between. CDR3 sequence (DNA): TGTGCCAGCAGCGTAGGAGGACAGCCCGGGTTCTACGAGCAGTACTTC. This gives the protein CASSVGGQPGFYEQYF.

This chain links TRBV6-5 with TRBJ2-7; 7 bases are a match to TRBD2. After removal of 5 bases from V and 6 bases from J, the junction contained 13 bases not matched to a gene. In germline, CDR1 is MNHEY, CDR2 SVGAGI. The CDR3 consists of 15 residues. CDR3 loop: CASSPSGRGGGEQYF. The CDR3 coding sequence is TGTGCCAGCAGTCCGTCGGGGAGGGGTGGAGGCGAGCAGTACTTC.

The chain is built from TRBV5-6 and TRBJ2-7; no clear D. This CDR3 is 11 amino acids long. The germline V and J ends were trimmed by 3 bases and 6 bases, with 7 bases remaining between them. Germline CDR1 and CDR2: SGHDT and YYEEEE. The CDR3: CASSWTGEQYF. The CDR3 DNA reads TGTGCCAGCAGCTGGACGGGCGAGCAGTACTTC.

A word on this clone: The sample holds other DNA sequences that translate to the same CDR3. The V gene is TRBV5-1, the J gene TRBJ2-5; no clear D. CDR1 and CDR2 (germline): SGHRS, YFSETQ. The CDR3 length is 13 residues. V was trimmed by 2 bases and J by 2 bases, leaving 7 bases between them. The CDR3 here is CASSLQQQETQYF. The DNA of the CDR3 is TGCGCCAGCAGCTTACAACAGCAAGAGACCCAGTACTTC.

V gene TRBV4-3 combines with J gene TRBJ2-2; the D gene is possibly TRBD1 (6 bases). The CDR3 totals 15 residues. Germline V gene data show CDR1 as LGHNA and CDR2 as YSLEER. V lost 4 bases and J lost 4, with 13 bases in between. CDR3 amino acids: CASSLQQGITGELFF. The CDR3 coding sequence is TGCGCCAGCAGCCTTCAGCAGGGGATCACCGGGGAGCTGTTTTTT.

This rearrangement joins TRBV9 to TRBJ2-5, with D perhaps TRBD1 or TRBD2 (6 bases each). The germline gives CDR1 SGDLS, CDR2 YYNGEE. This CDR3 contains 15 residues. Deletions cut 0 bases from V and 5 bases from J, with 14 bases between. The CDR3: CASSVGTTGGETQYF. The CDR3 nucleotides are TGTGCCAGCAGCGTAGGAACGACAGGAGGGGAGACCCAGTACTTC.